These 15 T cell receptor beta chains came from one sample sequenced in a study of blood T cell repertoires in COVID-19. This table comes from immunoSEQ multiplex PCR, and its TCRdb copy is limited to in-frame clones, with some not included. The table has 150,000 or so clones, around 87% seen once. The sample taken for sequencing was peripheral blood. The receptors originated from a young man with COVID-19, enrolled during active disease.

Concerning this clone itself: The germline gene is not matched at one end of the junction; a read error may be the cause. This chain connects TRBV5-5 to TRBJ1-4, with no clear D. CDR3 length equals 14 residues. From germline, CDR1 is SGHKS and CDR2 YYEKEE (reference sequence). As DNA, the CDR3 is TGTGCCAGCAGCCTCAGAGCAACTAATGAAAAACTGCTTTTT. Its translation: CASSLRATNEKLLF. The full variable domain, its missing parts supplied by reference TRBV5-5 and TRBJ1-4, is DAGVTQSPTHLIKTRGQQVTLRCSPISGHKSVSWYQQVLGQGPQFIFQYYEKEERGRGNFPDRFSARQFPNYSSELNVNALLLGDSALYLCASSLRATNEKLLFGSGTQLSVL.

This clone was counted only a few times. The chain has TRBV4-3 and TRBJ1-2; D might be TRBD1 (5 bases). Germline-derived CDR1 and CDR2 are LGHNA and YSLEER. V was pared by 1 base and J by 4 bases, with 19 bases between. This CDR3 comprises 17 residues. Here the CDR3 reads CASSQGIKGQGGYGYTF. The CDR3 DNA is TGCGCCAGCAGCCAAGGGATTAAGGGGCAGGGCGGCTATGGCTACACCTTC.

This sequence joins TRBV27 and TRBJ2-1; D ambiguous. This CDR3 is 15 amino acids long. The V and J ends lost 3 bases and 4 bases respectively, with 13 bases between them. The V gene's germline CDR1 is MNHEY and CDR2 SMNVEV (reference sequence). CDR3 in amino acids: CASSFVRHRYNEQFF. The CDR3 region has the DNA TGTGCCAGCAGTTTTGTGAGGCACCGGTACAATGAGCAGTTCTTC.

This clone was detected a few times. The chain employs TRBV27 and TRBJ1-2; TRBD1 might be the D (6 bases). CDR1 is MNHEY, CDR2 SMNVEV, per germline (reference sequence). V lost 6 bases and J 0 bases, leaving 11 bases between the germline ends. The CDR3 runs 14 residues. The CDR3 reads CASRPGHSNYGYTF. CDR3 bases: TGTGCCAGCAGACCGGGACACTCTAACTATGGCTACACCTTC.

The chain carries TRBV27 and TRBJ2-1, with D possibly matching TRBD1 (6 bases). Trimming took 3 bases from V and 4 from J, leaving 13 bases between them. The CDR3 sequence is 15 residues long. Germline loops: CDR1 MNHEY, CDR2 SMNVEV (reference sequence). Here the CDR3 reads CASSFTGTTYNEQFF. The CDR3 DNA reads TGTGCCAGCAGTTTCACAGGGACAACATACAATGAGCAGTTCTTC.

The chain uses TRBV5-4 and TRBJ1-1; D not certain. The CDR3 has 12 amino acids. V lost 0 bases to trimming and J lost 8 bases, with 8 bases between them. Germline V lookup: CDR1 SGHNT, CDR2 YYREEE (reference sequence). CDR3 loop: CASSLVGREAFF. The CDR3 DNA reads TGTGCCAGCAGCTTGGTGGGCCGGGAAGCTTTCTTT. The full variable domain, with the rest looked up from reference TRBV5-4 and TRBJ1-1, is ETGVTQSPTHLIKTRGQQVTLRCSSQSGHNTVSWYQQALGQGPQFIFQYYREEENGRGNFPPRFSGLQFPNYSSELNVNALELDDSALYLCASSLVGREAFFGQGTRLTVV.

The CDR3 region is CASNAYQTSWNEQFF. The CDR3 DNA is TGTGCCAGCAACGCTTACCAAACTTCTTGGAATGAGCAGTTCTTC. This chain connects TRBV28 to TRBJ2-1; D gene uncertain. Germline V gene data show CDR1 as MDHEN and CDR2 as SYDVKM. V lost 7 bases to trimming and J lost 7 bases, with 20 bases between them. The CDR3 contains 15 residues.

V and J are TRBV6-5 and TRBJ2-5; TRBD1 or TRBD2 may be the D gene (5 bases each). This CDR3 spans 13 amino acids. CDR1 is MNHEY, CDR2 SVGAGI, per germline. Trimming shortened V by 6 bases and J by 5 bases, and 13 bases separated the two germline ends. CDR3 region: CASSYGAGETQYF. The DNA of the CDR3 is TGTGCCAGCAGCTACGGGGCCGGGGAGACCCAGTACTTC.

The J gene is TRBJ2-2, the V gene TRBV7-7, with 13 bases that match TRBD2. This CDR3 spans 18 amino acids. Germline V lookup: CDR1 SSHAT, CDR2 FNYEAQ (reference sequence). The CDR3 protein is CATKHFGTSGINTGELFF. The CDR3 nucleotides read TGTGCTACCAAACACTTCGGGACTAGCGGGATAAACACCGGGGAGCTGTTTTTT.

V usage is TRBV7-8 and J usage is TRBJ2-2; 8 bases fit TRBD1. Looked up from germline, CDR1 is SGHVS and CDR2 is FQNEAQ. This CDR3 has 17 residues. J gave up 0 bases and V 5 bases, and 8 bases lay outside the gene matches. CDR3 residues: CASSPNRGKANTGELFF. CDR3 nucleotide sequence: TGTGCCAGCAGCCCAAACAGGGGGAAAGCGAACACCGGGGAGCTGTTTTTT.

The chain links TRBV10-2 to TRBJ2-3; D remains ambiguous. The germline CDR1 and CDR2 sequences are WSHSY and SAAADI. Trimming left V 3 bases short and J 6 bases short, with 13 bases between. The CDR3 is made up of 14 amino acids. CDR3 sequence reads: CASSDSVPYDTQYF. The CDR3 coding sequence is TGCGCCAGCAGTGATTCAGTACCTTATGATACGCAGTATTTT.

CDR3 residues: CASSLRGGTNTEAFF. The CDR3 nucleotides read TGTGCCAGCAGCCTGAGGGGGGGAACGAACACTGAAGCTTTCTTT. The chain recombines TRBV7-6 with TRBJ1-1, with D possibly TRBD1 on 6 matching bases. The CDR3 totals 15 residues. In germline, CDR1 is SGHVS, CDR2 FNYEAQ. Trimming shortened V by 5 bases and J by 1 base, and 14 bases separated the two germline ends.

Only one count was recorded for this clone. This chain uses TRBV7-6 with TRBJ2-5; 15 nucleotides align to TRBD2. CDR1 and CDR2 (germline): SGHVS, FNYEAQ. The CDR3 covers 17 residues. The J segment lost 10 bases and the V segment lost 3 bases, leaving 12 bases of the junction unmatched. The DNA of the CDR3 is TGTGCCAGCAGCTTCCCCTTTAAGGGACTAGCGGGAGGTTTCCAGTACTTC. It specifies CASSFPFKGLAGGFQYF.

The V and J genes are TRBV18 and TRBJ2-7, with 9 nucleotides matching TRBD1. The CDR3 has 14 residues. V lost 3 bases to trimming and J lost 6 bases; unmatched junction nucleotides: 6. CDR1 and CDR2 (germline): KGHSH, LQKENI. CDR3 amino acids: CASSPEHRGPEQYF. The CDR3 nucleotides are TGTGCCAGCTCACCGGAACACAGGGGGCCCGAGCAGTACTTC.

CDR3 in amino acids: CASSSVRGRLYF. In nucleotides, the CDR3 is TGTGCCAGCAGCTCGGTGAGGGGGCGTCTGTATTTT. This sequence joins TRBV7-8 and TRBJ2-3, with 7 bases aligning to TRBD1. Germline CDR1 SGHVS, CDR2 FQNEAQ. The CDR3 is 12 residues long. The junction had 9 bases not matched to a gene; V was cut back by 4 bases and J by 14 bases.